The present T cell receptor beta chain was sequenced within a study of T-cell memory formation after mild COVID-19. Findings of the study overall: Among contracting clones, CD4+ were mainly CM/EM and CD8+ enriched in EMRA.

Trimming pared 0 bases from V and 6 bases from J, leaving 29 bases between. The CDR3 is 21 residues long. 5'RACE with constant-segment primers built TCRalpha and TCRbeta cDNA libraries with UMIs. MiXCR, run by TCRdb on the 5' RACE reads, gives a single entry per CDR3 protein. Found here are over 10,000 distinct CDR3 sequences, around 11% of them singletons; the top ten hold roughly half. This clonotype turned up a few times. Its antigen is still unknown. The chain recombines TRBV23-1 with TRBJ1-4; D is undetermined. TRBV23-1 belongs to the ORF category, with a function that is uncertain. This TCR came from an adult woman who had mild COVID-19 (a few samples of this study predate the infection). Cell type and time point are not known. Sequencing was done on a sample of PBMCs or a T cell subset sorted from them (not recorded which). This CDR3 reads CASSQSLVLSFLRGKDEKLFF. The DNA of the CDR3 is TGCGCCAGCAGTCAATCTTTAGTGTTATCCTTTTTACGAGGGAAGGATGAAAAACTGTTTTTT.